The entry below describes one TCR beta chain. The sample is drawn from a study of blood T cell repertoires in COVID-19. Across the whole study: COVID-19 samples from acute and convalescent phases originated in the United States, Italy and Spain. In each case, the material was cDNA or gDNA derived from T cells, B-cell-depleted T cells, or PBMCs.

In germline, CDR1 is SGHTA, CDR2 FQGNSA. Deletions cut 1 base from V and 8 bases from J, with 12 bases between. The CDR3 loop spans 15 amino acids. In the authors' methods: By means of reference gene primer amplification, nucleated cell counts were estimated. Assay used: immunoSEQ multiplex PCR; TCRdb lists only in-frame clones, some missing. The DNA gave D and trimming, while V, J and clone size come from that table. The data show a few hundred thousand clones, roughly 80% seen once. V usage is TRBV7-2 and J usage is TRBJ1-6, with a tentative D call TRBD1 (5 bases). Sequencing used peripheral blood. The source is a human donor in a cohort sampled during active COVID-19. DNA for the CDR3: TGTGCCAGCAGCTTAGAAGGTTCAGGGCATTCACCCCTCCACTTT. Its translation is CASSLEGSGHSPLHF.